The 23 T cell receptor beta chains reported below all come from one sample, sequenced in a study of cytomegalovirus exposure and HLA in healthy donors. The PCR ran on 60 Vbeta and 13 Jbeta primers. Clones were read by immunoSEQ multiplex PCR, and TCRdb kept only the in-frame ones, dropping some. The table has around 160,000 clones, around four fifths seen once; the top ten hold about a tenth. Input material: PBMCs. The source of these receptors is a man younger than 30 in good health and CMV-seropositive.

CDR3 in amino acids: CASSPTTLAGTYNEQFF. CDR3 nucleotides: TGTGCCAGCAGTCCGACGACGCTAGCGGGAACCTACAATGAGCAGTTCTTC. The chain couples TRBV28 to TRBJ2-1; the match to TRBD2 covers 9 bases. Germline values: CDR1 MDHEN, CDR2 SYDVKM. The CDR3 contains 17 residues. J was trimmed by 2 bases and V by 5 bases; bases with no gene match: 10.

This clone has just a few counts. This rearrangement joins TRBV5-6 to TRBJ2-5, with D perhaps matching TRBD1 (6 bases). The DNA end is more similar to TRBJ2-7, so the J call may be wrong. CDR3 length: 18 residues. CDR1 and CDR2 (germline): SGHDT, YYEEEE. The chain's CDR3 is CASSLAQTAEGGSYEQYF. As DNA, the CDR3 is TGTGCCAGCAGCTTGGCGCAGACAGCAGAAGGGGGCTCCTACGAGCAGTACTTC.

The CDR3 region has the DNA TGTGCCATCAGTGAGTCCGGGGGGACTTACGGGACTGAAGCTTTCTTT. It specifies CAISESGGTYGTEAFF. The chain couples TRBV10-3 to TRBJ1-1, with D maybe TRBD1 (5 bases). Trimming removed 0 bases from V and 5 bases from J, with 16 bases in between. Germline V gene lookup returns CDR1 ENHRY and CDR2 SYGVKD. This CDR3 has 16 amino acids.

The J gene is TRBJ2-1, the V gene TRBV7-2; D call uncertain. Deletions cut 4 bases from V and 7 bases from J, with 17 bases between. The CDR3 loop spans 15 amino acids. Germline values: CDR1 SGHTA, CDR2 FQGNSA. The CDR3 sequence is CASSSRPTARNEQFF. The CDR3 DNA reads TGTGCCAGCAGCTCCCGTCCCACTGCGAGGAATGAGCAGTTCTTC.

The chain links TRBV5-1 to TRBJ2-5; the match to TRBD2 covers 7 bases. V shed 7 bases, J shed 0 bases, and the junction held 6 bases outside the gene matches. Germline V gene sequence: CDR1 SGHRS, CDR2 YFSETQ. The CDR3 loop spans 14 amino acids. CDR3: CASWLGGDQETQYF. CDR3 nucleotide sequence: TGCGCCAGCTGGCTGGGGGGGGACCAAGAGACCCAGTACTTC.

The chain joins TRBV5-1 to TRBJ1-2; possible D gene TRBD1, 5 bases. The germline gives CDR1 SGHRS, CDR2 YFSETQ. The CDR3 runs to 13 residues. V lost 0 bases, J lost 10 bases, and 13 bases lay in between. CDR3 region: CASSLVGEGPYTF. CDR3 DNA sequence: TGCGCCAGCAGCTTGGTAGGGGAAGGTCCCTACACCTTC.

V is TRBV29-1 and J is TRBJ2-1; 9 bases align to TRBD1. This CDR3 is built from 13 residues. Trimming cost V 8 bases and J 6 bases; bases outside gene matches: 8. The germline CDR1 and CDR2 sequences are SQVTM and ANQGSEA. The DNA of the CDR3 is TGCAGCTGGGGGGACAGGGTCTTCAATGAGCAGTTCTTC. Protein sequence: CSWGDRVFNEQFF.

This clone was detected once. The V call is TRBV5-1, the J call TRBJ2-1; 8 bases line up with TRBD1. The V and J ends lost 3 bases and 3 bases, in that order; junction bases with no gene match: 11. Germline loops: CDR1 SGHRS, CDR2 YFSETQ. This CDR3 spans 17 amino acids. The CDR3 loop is CASSSPRIGQGYNEQFF. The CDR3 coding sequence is TGCGCCAGCAGCTCCCCCCGGATAGGACAGGGCTACAATGAGCAGTTCTTC.

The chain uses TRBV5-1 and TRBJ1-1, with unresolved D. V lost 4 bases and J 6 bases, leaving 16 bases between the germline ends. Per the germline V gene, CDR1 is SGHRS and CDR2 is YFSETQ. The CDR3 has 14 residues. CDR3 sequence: CASSPAPGRSEAFF. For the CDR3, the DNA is TGCGCCAGCAGCCCAGCCCCAGGCCGGTCTGAAGCTTTCTTT.

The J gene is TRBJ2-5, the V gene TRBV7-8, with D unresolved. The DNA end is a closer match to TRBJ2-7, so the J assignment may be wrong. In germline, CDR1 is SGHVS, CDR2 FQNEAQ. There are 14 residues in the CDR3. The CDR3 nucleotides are TGTGCCAGCAGCTCCTATAGCCCCTCCTACGAGCAGTACTTC. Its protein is CASSSYSPSYEQYF.

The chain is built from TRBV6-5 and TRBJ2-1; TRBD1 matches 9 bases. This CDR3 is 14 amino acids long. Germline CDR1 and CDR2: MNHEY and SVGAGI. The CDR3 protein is CVSERTGDRSRQFF. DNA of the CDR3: TGTGTCTCGGAAAGGACAGGGGATCGGAGTAGGCAGTTCTTC.

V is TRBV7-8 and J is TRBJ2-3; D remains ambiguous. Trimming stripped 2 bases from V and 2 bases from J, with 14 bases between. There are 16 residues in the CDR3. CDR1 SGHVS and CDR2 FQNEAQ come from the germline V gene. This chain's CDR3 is CASSLSSSGDTDTQYF. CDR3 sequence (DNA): TGTGCCAGCAGCTTAAGTTCTAGTGGAGACACAGATACGCAGTATTTT.

The CDR3 region is CASSPGTSSYEQYF. The CDR3 DNA reads as TGTGCCAGCTCACCAGGGACAAGTTCCTACGAGCAGTACTTC. This chain uses TRBV18 with TRBJ2-7, with D possibly being TRBD1 (6 bases). The CDR3 contains 14 residues. V was pared by 2 bases and J by 1 base, with 9 bases between. Germline V gene data show CDR1 as KGHSH and CDR2 as LQKENI.

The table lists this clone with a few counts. CDR3 in amino acids: CASSFIQASGANVLTF. In nucleotides, the CDR3 is TGTGCCAGCAGCTTCATACAGGCTTCTGGGGCCAACGTCCTGACTTTC. The chain carries TRBV11-2 and TRBJ2-6, with a possible D match to TRBD1 (5 bases). Trimming removed 3 bases at V and 1 base at J, with 10 bases between. Germline V CDR1 and CDR2: SGHAT, FQNNGV. This CDR3 spans 16 amino acids.

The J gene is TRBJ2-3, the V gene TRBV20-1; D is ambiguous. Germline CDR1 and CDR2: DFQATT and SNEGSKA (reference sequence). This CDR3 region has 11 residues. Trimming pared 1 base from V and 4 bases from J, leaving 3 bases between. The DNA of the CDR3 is TGCAGTGCTAGAGCGGCAGATACGCAGTATTTT. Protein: CSARAADTQYF.

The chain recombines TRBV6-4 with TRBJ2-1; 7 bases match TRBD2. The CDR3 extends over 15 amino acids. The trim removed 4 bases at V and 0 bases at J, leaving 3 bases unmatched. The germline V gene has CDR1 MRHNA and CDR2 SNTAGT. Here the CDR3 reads CASSVGGSSYNEQFF. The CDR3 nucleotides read TGTGCCAGCAGTGTGGGGGGGAGCTCCTACAATGAGCAGTTCTTC.

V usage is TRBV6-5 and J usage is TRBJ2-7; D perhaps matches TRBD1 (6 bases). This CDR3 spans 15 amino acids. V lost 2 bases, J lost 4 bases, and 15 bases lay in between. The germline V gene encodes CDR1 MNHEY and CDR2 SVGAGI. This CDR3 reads CASSYDGTPTYEQYF. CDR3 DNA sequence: TGTGCCAGCAGTTACGACGGGACACCTACTTACGAGCAGTACTTC.

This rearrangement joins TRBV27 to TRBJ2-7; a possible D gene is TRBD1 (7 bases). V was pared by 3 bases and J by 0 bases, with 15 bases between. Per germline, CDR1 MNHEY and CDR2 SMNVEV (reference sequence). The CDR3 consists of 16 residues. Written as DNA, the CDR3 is TGTGCCAGCAGTTTGCAGGGGGGCGCTTTCTCCTACGAGCAGTACTTC. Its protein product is CASSLQGGAFSYEQYF.

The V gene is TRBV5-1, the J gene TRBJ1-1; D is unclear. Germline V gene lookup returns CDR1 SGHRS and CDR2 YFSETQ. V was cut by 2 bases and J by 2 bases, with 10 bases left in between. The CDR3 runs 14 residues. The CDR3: CASSFVAGNTEAFF. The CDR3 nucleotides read TGCGCCAGCAGCTTTGTGGCAGGCAACACTGAAGCTTTCTTT. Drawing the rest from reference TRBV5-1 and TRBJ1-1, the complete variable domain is KAGVTQTPRYLIKTRGQQVTLSCSPISGHRSVSWYQQTPGQGLQFLFEYFSETQRNKGNFPGRFSGRQFSNSRSEMNVSTLELGDSALYLCASSFVAGNTEAFFGQGTRLTVV.

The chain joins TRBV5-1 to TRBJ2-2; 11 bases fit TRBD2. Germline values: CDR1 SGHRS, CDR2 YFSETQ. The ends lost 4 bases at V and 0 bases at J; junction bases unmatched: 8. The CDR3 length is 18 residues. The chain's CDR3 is CASSPEGSGRANTGELFF. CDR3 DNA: TGCGCCAGCAGCCCGGAGGGTAGCGGGAGGGCGAACACCGGGGAGCTGTTTTTT.

Here the CDR3 reads CASSIAAGGSEAFF. CDR3 coding DNA: TGTGCCAGTAGTATAGCGGCAGGGGGCTCTGAAGCTTTCTTT. The chain recombines TRBV19 with TRBJ1-1; 8 nucleotides align to TRBD1. After removal of 1 base from V and 6 bases from J, the junction contained 4 bases not matched to a gene. CDR1 LNHDA and CDR2 SQIVND come from the germline V gene (reference sequence). This CDR3 region has 14 residues.

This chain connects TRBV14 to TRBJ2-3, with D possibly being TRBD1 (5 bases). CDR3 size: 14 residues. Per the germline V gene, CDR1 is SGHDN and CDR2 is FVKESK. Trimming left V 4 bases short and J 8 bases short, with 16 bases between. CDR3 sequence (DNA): TGTGCCAGCAGCCGGCACACAGGCTGGGGTACGCAGTATTTT. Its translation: CASSRHTGWGTQYF.

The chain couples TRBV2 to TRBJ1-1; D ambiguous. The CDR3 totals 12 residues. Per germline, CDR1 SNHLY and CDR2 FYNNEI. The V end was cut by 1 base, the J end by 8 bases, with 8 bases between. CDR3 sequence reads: CASSEGGGEAFF. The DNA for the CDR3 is TGTGCCAGCAGTGAAGGGGGAGGGGAAGCTTTCTTT.